The 9 T cell receptor beta chains given below trace back to one sample, sequenced in a study of T cells in localized non-small cell lung cancer. Here immunoSEQ multiplex PCR was the method, and the copy in TCRdb shows in-frame clones only, minus some. The sample holds fewer than 2,000 clones, almost 35% seen once. The starting material was lung tumor tissue, obtained before any cancer treatment. These receptors came from a male donor aged 60 or over with stage III squamous cell lung carcinoma.

J is TRBJ1-2 and V is TRBV19; 12 bases fit TRBD1. Germline V CDR1 and CDR2: LNHDA, SQIVND (reference sequence). The CDR3 loop spans 17 amino acids. The trim removed 6 bases at V and 1 base at J, leaving 9 bases unmatched. The DNA of the CDR3 is TGTGCCAGTAGCTATGTCGGGACAGGGGGCGGTAACTATGGCTACACCTTC. Translation gives CASSYVGTGGGNYGYTF.

CDR3 sequence reads: CASSHILGPANTGELFF. The CDR3 region has the DNA TGTGCCAGCAGCCATATCCTAGGACCGGCGAACACCGGGGAGCTGTTTTTT. V gene TRBV14 combines with J gene TRBJ2-2; no reliable D call. The germline V and J ends were trimmed by 3 bases and 0 bases, with 14 bases remaining between them. The CDR3 sequence is 17 residues long. The germline CDR1 and CDR2 sequences are SGHDN and FVKESK.

This clone showed up just a few times. The CDR3 reads CASSVFDRESSGGYTF. Written as DNA, the CDR3 is TGTGCCAGCAGCGTGTTTGACAGGGAGAGTTCGGGAGGCTACACCTTC. The genes are TRBV9 and TRBJ1-2; 7 bases are a match to TRBD1. Trimming removed 2 bases from V and 8 bases from J; junction bases left unmatched: 15. The CDR3 loop spans 16 amino acids. The germline gives CDR1 SGDLS, CDR2 YYNGEE.

This chain connects TRBV10-3 to TRBJ2-1; possibly TRBD1 or TRBD2 for D (5 bases each). Germline lookup yields CDR1 ENHRY and CDR2 SYGVKD. The length of the CDR3 is 15 residues. V was pared by 2 bases and J by 9 bases, with 17 bases between. The CDR3 loop is CAISEGRGPDSEQFF. The CDR3, as DNA: TGTGCCATCAGTGAGGGACGGGGACCTGACAGTGAGCAGTTCTTC.

The chain joins TRBV23-1 to TRBJ2-5, with unresolved D. TRBV23-1 has ORF status, its function being uncertain. Trimming shortened V by 2 bases and J by 2 bases, and 9 bases separated the two germline ends. The CDR3 covers 14 residues. CDR3 nucleotides: TGCGCCAGCAGTCAAGGCAGCCCTCAAGAGACCCAGTACTTC. Translating it yields CASSQGSPQETQYF.

V and J are TRBV30 and TRBJ1-3, with D perhaps TRBD1 (5 bases). Between the trimmed V and J ends, which lost 5 bases and 7 bases, there was a span of 18 bases. CDR3 length: 14 residues. Germline V gene data show CDR1 as GTSNPN and CDR2 as SVGIG (reference sequence). The CDR3 loop reads CAWGDGREWNTIYF. The CDR3 coding sequence is TGTGCCTGGGGAGACGGCAGGGAGTGGAACACCATATATTTT.

V usage is TRBV29-1 and J usage is TRBJ2-2, with no clear D. The CDR3 is 12 amino acids. Between the trimmed V and J ends, which lost 3 bases and 5 bases, there was a span of 7 bases. CDR1 and CDR2 from the germline V gene are SQVTM and ANQGSEA. For the CDR3, the DNA is TGCAGCGTTGACCGTCTAACCGGGGAGCTGTTTTTT. Its protein is CSVDRLTGELFF.

This clone was seen a few times. Its ends do not fully match the called genes, so a read error is possible. The chain combines TRBV6-8 with TRBJ2-7; a weak D match, TRBD1 (6 bases). The CDR3 is made up of 15 amino acids. The V gene's germline CDR1 is MNHGY and CDR2 SAAAGT. The CDR3 is CAISALDQGTYEQYF. For the CDR3, the DNA is TGTGCCATCAGTGCCTTAGACCAGGGGACCTACGAGCAGTACTTC.

This clone is medium-sized (0.01 to 0.1%) in the sample. The CDR3 protein is CASSTGVREKLFF. The CDR3 nucleotides are TGTGCCAGCTCGACAGGGGTTAGGGAAAAACTGTTTTTT. This chain joins TRBV6-8 and TRBJ1-4; 8 positions agree with TRBD1. CDR3 length: 13 residues. The germline CDR1 and CDR2 sequences are MNHGY and SAAAGT. V lost 8 bases, J lost 8 bases, and 7 bases stayed unmatched.